This is a list of T cell receptor beta chains from one sample in a study of blood T cell repertoires in COVID-19. Method: immunoSEQ multiplex PCR; TCRdb's copy keeps in-frame clones and lacks some. This sample has about 310,000 clones, with approximately 91% found just once. The sample taken for sequencing was PBMCs or T cells enriched from blood (not recorded which). The receptors were gathered from a woman in her thirties or forties who had recovered from COVID-19. The conserved cysteine and the conserved F or W are not part of the CDR3 here.

v_gene: TRBV21-1
j_gene: TRBJ2-3
CDR3aa: ASSKALGRGSADTQY

v_gene: TRBV28
j_gene: TRBJ2-7
CDR3aa: ASRDPSGRAYEQY

v_gene: TRBV28
j_gene: TRBJ1-2
CDR3aa: ASSLQGSYGYT

v_gene: TRBV2
j_gene: TRBJ1-1
CDR3aa: ASSDLGQSNTEAF

v_gene: TRBV7-6
j_gene: TRBJ1-3
CDR3aa: ASSLEEGAGNTIY

v_gene: TRBV9
j_gene: TRBJ1-2
CDR3aa: ASSAVQGNYGYT

v_gene: TRBV11-2
j_gene: TRBJ1-2
CDR3aa: ASSPSGREGYT

v_gene: TRBV4-3
j_gene: TRBJ2-7
CDR3aa: ASSPSPGQGAYEQY

v_gene: TRBV7-8
j_gene: TRBJ1-4
CDR3aa: ASSSTGQGEKLF

v_gene: TRBV2
j_gene: TRBJ2-3
CDR3aa: ASEGLAPDTQY

v_gene: TRBV5-4
j_gene: TRBJ2-4
CDR3aa: ASSSLGREAKNIQY

v_gene: TRBV2
j_gene: TRBJ2-3
CDR3aa: ASRTSGATDTQY

v_gene: TRBV5-8
j_gene: TRBJ2-5
CDR3aa: ASSLTDSSTQY

v_gene: TRBV29-1
j_gene: TRBJ1-1
CDR3aa: SGGGERAF

v_gene: TRBV11-2
j_gene: TRBJ2-7
CDR3aa: ASSLRDSRGPDYEQY

v_gene: TRBV24-1
j_gene: TRBJ2-5
CDR3aa: ATSDQGMETQY

v_gene: TRBV30
j_gene: TRBJ2-2
CDR3aa: AWRLAGGTGELF

v_gene: TRBV2
j_gene: TRBJ1-1
CDR3aa: ASSEVGSVTEAF

v_gene: TRBV6-5
j_gene: TRBJ2-1
CDR3aa: ASSPRTSGKQF

v_gene: TRBV7-9
j_gene: TRBJ1-5
CDR3aa: ASAAKGDNQPQH

v_gene: TRBV28
j_gene: TRBJ1-2
CDR3aa: ASSLGTGLGLFDGYT

v_gene: TRBV6-2/TRBV6-3
j_gene: TRBJ2-7
CDR3aa: ASSSRAQGASYEQY

v_gene: TRBV7-2
j_gene: TRBJ2-1
CDR3aa: ASSQGLAGGGQF

v_gene: TRBV9
j_gene: TRBJ1-5
CDR3aa: ASSVGSGGNQPQH

v_gene: TRBV4-2
j_gene: TRBJ1-4
CDR3aa: ASSQEVGGSNEKLF

v_gene: TRBV19
j_gene: TRBJ1-3
CDR3aa: ASSIRRGDGNTIY

v_gene: TRBV12-3/TRBV12-4
j_gene: TRBJ2-1
CDR3aa: ANPPDEQF

v_gene: TRBV11-2
j_gene: TRBJ2-7
CDR3aa: ASSPFPGLAGAIYEQY

v_gene: TRBV6-5
j_gene: TRBJ2-5
CDR3aa: ASKLGGAGETQY

v_gene: TRBV25-1
j_gene: TRBJ1-2
CDR3aa: ASSEPDRAYGYT

v_gene: TRBV7-2
j_gene: TRBJ2-1
CDR3aa: ASTQTLAGEQF

v_gene: TRBV7-9
j_gene: TRBJ2-7
CDR3aa: ASTRTGGSDEQY

v_gene: TRBV10-3
j_gene: TRBJ2-3
CDR3aa: AISEGTVTDTQY

v_gene: TRBV7-9
j_gene: TRBJ2-5
CDR3aa: ASSPTGRETQY

v_gene: TRBV6-2/TRBV6-3
j_gene: TRBJ2-1
CDR3aa: ASSPLGGEQF

v_gene: TRBV30
j_gene: TRBJ1-1
CDR3aa: AWRAPTGNTEAF

v_gene: TRBV2
j_gene: TRBJ2-7
CDR3aa: ASSAGLLVYEQY

v_gene: TRBV7-3
j_gene: TRBJ2-6
CDR3aa: ASSLTPRLATSGANVLT

v_gene: TRBV24-1
j_gene: TRBJ2-3
CDR3aa: ATSDPTGALHTQY

v_gene: TRBV29-1
j_gene: TRBJ2-1
CDR3aa: SSGTDYNEQF

v_gene: TRBV27
j_gene: TRBJ1-2
CDR3aa: ASSLTSDSNYGYT

v_gene: TRBV19
j_gene: TRBJ2-5
CDR3aa: ASSIRASAEETQY

v_gene: TRBV7-9
j_gene: TRBJ2-7
CDR3aa: ASSLESVGPGEQY

v_gene: TRBV5-1
j_gene: TRBJ2-2
CDR3aa: ASSSYPGELF

v_gene: TRBV7-2
j_gene: TRBJ2-3
CDR3aa: ASSFSTTVDTQY

v_gene: TRBV5-1
j_gene: TRBJ1-1
CDR3aa: ASSRGTANTEAF

v_gene: TRBV28
j_gene: TRBJ2-5
CDR3aa: ASSLQETQY

v_gene: TRBV3-1/TRBV3-2
j_gene: TRBJ2-7
CDR3aa: ASSQDPVYLSYEQY

v_gene: TRBV14
j_gene: TRBJ1-2
CDR3aa: ASSQEDRFYGYT

v_gene: TRBV7-2
j_gene: TRBJ2-7
CDR3aa: ASSFSPSGDSSGKQY

v_gene: TRBV3-1/TRBV3-2
j_gene: TRBJ2-3
CDR3aa: ASSPRTSGSTDTQY

v_gene: TRBV29-1
j_gene: TRBJ1-1
CDR3aa: SVDRQPNTEAF

v_gene: TRBV27
j_gene: TRBJ2-7
CDR3aa: ASSHRDRVWEQY

v_gene: TRBV11-2
j_gene: TRBJ2-1
CDR3aa: ASSSDSYNEQF

v_gene: TRBV10-3
j_gene: TRBJ2-3
CDR3aa: AISESWTSTDTQY

v_gene: TRBV7-2
j_gene: TRBJ1-2
CDR3aa: ASSLDTTSYGYT

v_gene: TRBV10-1
j_gene: TRBJ2-2
CDR3aa: ASSEALAGRTGELF

v_gene: TRBV11-2
j_gene: TRBJ2-5
CDR3aa: ASSTRLAGVGETQY

v_gene: TRBV9
j_gene: TRBJ1-1
CDR3aa: ASSPRARNTEAF